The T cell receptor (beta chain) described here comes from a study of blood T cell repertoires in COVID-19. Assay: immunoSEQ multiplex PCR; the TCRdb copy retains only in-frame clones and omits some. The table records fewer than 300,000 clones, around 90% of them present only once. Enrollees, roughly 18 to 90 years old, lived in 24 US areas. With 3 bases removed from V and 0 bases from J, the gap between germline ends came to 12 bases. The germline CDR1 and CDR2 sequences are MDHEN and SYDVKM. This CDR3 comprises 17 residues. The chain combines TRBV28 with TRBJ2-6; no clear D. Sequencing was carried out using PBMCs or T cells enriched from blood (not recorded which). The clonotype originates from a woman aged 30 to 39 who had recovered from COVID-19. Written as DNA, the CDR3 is TGTGCCAGCAGTTTCTGGCAGGCCCCCTCTGGGGCCAACGTCCTGACTTTC. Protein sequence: CASSFWQAPSGANVLTF.